The 14 T cell receptor beta chains in this list originate from one sample, sequenced in a study of CD8 T cells in ankylosing spondylitis. TCRdb re-called the 5' RACE reads with MiXCR, one entry per CDR3 protein. Altogether approximately 200,000 distinct CDR3 sequences are present, over 10% being singletons, with the ten largest covering approximately 10%. Sample: blood, either unsorted or a sorted T cell fraction (not recorded which). The receptor set was obtained from a female donor with ankylosing spondylitis or in good health (not recorded which).

This clonotype came up a few times. J is TRBJ2-1 and V is TRBV5-4; 14 nucleotides align to TRBD2. Looked up from germline, CDR1 is SGHNT and CDR2 is YYREEE (reference sequence). The junction had 6 bases not matched to a gene; V was cut back by 4 bases and J by 9 bases. The CDR3 runs to 15 residues. CDR3 in DNA: TGTGCCAGCAGCCCCGGGACTAGCGGGAGCCTTGAGCAGTTCTTC. It is translated as CASSPGTSGSLEQFF.

This chain connects TRBV15 to TRBJ2-2; D possibly corresponds to TRBD2 (6 bases). The CDR3 contains 17 residues. Deletions cut 0 bases from V and 6 bases from J, with 17 bases between. Germline values: CDR1 LNHNV, CDR2 YYDKDF (reference sequence). The CDR3 bases are TGTGCCACCAGCAGAGATATATCGGGAGCAATCCCCGGGGAGCTGTTTTTT. Translated: CATSRDISGAIPGELFF.

Ten or more counts support this clonotype. J is TRBJ2-7 and V is TRBV9; D gene uncertain. V gave up 3 bases and J gave up 4 bases, with 8 bases separating them. The CDR3 is 12 amino acids. From germline, CDR1 is SGDLS and CDR2 YYNGEE. This CDR3 is CASSGESYEQYF. In DNA, the CDR3 is TGTGCCAGCAGCGGAGAGAGTTACGAGCAGTACTTC.

This clonotype was counted a few times. This chain connects TRBV20-1 to TRBJ1-1; no reliable D call. The CDR3 has 15 residues. Trimming shortened V by 3 bases and J by 3 bases, and 17 bases separated the two germline ends. CDR1 and CDR2 (germline): DFQATT, SNEGSKA (reference sequence). This CDR3 reads CSASPSVAWDTEAFF. CDR3 DNA: TGCAGTGCTAGCCCCAGCGTAGCTTGGGACACTGAAGCTTTCTTT.

This clonotype came up many times. The V gene is TRBV5-1, the J gene TRBJ2-7; possibly TRBD1 for D (6 bases). The germline V gene encodes CDR1 SGHRS and CDR2 YFSETQ. V dropped 5 bases and J dropped 3 bases, with 15 bases sitting between them. This CDR3 spans 14 amino acids. The CDR3 bases are TGCGCCAGCAGAATTAACAGGGTTGGCTACGAGCAGTACTTC. Encoded protein: CASRINRVGYEQYF.

This clonotype was observed a few times. Sequence at one end of the junction differs from germline and may be a read error. The rearrangement joins TRBV10-3 to TRBJ2-1; maybe TRBD2 (5 bases). The length of the CDR3 is 13 residues. Germline V CDR1 and CDR2: ENHRY, SYGVKD. For the CDR3, the DNA is TGTGCCATCAGTGACGATAGAGGGAATGGGCAGTTCTTC. Encoded protein: CAISDDRGNGQFF.

This clonotype was detected ten times or more. The chain links TRBV6-2 or TRBV6-3 to TRBJ1-4, with D possibly TRBD1 on 5 matching bases. The CDR3 contains 15 residues. V gave up 0 bases and J gave up 8 bases, with 13 bases separating them. Germline V CDR1 and CDR2: MNHEY, SVGEGT. The CDR3 sequence: CASSYSTVEEEKLFF. For the CDR3, the DNA is TGTGCCAGCAGTTACTCGACAGTGGAGGAAGAAAAACTGTTTTTT.

As to this clonotype: This may come from a read error, since a much larger clone is one base off. The chain carries TRBV20-1 and TRBJ2-1; perhaps TRBD2 as D (6 bases). Germline loops: CDR1 DFQATT, CDR2 SNEGSKA (reference sequence). This CDR3 has 16 amino acids. The CDR3 region is CCAVSIGSYSYNEQFF. CDR3 nucleotides: TGCTGTGCTGTAAGCATCGGGAGCTACTCCTACAATGAGCAGTTCTTC.

There are many counts of this clonotype. The chain uses TRBV6-4 and TRBJ1-5; D is ambiguous. V lost 7 bases, J lost 0 bases, and 22 bases lay in between. This CDR3 is 18 amino acids long. Germline values: CDR1 MRHNA, CDR2 SNTAGT. CDR3 amino acids: CASNPLSRRSHSNQPQHF. CDR3 nucleotide sequence: TGTGCCAGCAATCCCCTATCCCGACGGAGTCATAGCAATCAGCCCCAGCATTTT.

This clonotype was recorded at least ten times. The chain joins TRBV19 to TRBJ2-1; the D gene is possibly TRBD1 (6 bases). Looked up from germline, CDR1 is LNHDA and CDR2 is SQIVND (reference sequence). V lost 8 bases, J lost 4 bases, and 9 bases lay in between. The CDR3 extends over 12 amino acids. Here the CDR3 reads CASLGQYNEQFF. CDR3 DNA: TGTGCCAGTTTAGGACAGTACAATGAGCAGTTCTTC.

This clonotype was seen a handful of times. The rearrangement links TRBV7-9 to TRBJ2-7; no firm D call. Germline V lookup: CDR1 SEHNR, CDR2 FQNEAQ (reference sequence). V lost 1 base to trimming and J lost 2 bases, with 9 bases between them. This CDR3 contains 14 residues. In DNA, the CDR3 is TGTGCCAGCAGCTTAGGGAGCATCCCCTACGAGCAGTACTTC. Translated, it gives CASSLGSIPYEQYF.

This clonotype was observed a few times. The chain carries TRBV7-2 and TRBJ1-2; D uncertain. With 4 bases removed from V and 0 bases from J, the gap between germline ends came to 9 bases. The length of the CDR3 is 14 residues. Germline values: CDR1 SGHTA, CDR2 FQGNSA. The CDR3 is CASSYTGPNYGYTF. CDR3 sequence (DNA): TGTGCCAGCAGCTATACGGGTCCTAACTATGGCTACACCTTC. Together with reference TRBV7-2 and TRBJ1-2, the CDR3 gives the full variable domain: GAGVSQSPSNKVTEKGKDVELRCDPISGHTALYWYRQSLGQGLEFLIYFQGNSAPDKSGLPSDRFSAERTGGSVSTLTIQRTQQEDSAVYLCASSYTGPNYGYTFGSGTRLTVV.

This clonotype showed up many times. The chain is built from TRBV11-1 and TRBJ2-6, with D perhaps TRBD1 (6 bases). The V and J ends lost 4 bases and 2 bases respectively, with 9 bases between them. The CDR3 totals 15 residues. Germline V gene sequence: CDR1 SGHAT, CDR2 FQDESV (reference sequence). The CDR3, as DNA: TGTGCCAGCAGCTCTGGGACAACTGGGGCCAACGTCCTGACTTTC. This encodes CASSSGTTGANVLTF.

This clonotype was detected many times. The CDR3 loop reads CASRGQQNTEAFF. CDR3 DNA sequence: TGTGCCAGCCGGGGACAGCAGAACACTGAAGCTTTCTTT. The gene calls are TRBV12-3 or TRBV12-4 and TRBJ1-1; TRBD1 matches at 7 bases. V dropped 8 bases and J dropped 1; count of bases not matched to a gene: 4. The CDR3 runs to 13 residues.